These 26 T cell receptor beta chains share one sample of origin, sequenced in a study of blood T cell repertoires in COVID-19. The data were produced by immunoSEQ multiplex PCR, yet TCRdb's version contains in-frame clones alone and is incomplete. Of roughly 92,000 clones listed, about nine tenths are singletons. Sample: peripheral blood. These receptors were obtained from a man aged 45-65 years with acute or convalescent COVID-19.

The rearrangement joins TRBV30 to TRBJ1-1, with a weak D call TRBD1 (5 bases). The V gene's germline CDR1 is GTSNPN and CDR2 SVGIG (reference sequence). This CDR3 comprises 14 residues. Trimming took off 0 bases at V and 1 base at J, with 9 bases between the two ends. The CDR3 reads CAWSVGLGNTEAFF. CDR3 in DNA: TGTGCCTGGAGTGTGGGGCTCGGGAACACTGAAGCTTTCTTT.

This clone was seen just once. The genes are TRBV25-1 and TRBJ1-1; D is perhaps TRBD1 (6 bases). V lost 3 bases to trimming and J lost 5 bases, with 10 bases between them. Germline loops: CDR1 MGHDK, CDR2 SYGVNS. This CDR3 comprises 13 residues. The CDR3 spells CASSDNRDTEAFF. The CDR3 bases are TGTGCCAGCAGTGACAACAGGGATACTGAAGCTTTCTTT.

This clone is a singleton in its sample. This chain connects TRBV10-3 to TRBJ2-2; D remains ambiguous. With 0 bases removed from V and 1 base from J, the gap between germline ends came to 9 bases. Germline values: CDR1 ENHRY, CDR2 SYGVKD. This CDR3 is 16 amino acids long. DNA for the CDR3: TGTGCCATCAGTGAGTCGGGCAAAAAGAACACCGGGGAGCTGTTTTTT. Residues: CAISESGKKNTGELFF.

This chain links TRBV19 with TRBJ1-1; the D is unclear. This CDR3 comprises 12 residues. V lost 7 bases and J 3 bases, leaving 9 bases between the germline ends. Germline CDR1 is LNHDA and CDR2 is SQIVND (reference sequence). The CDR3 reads CASNFPDTEAFF. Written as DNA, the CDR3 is TGTGCCAGTAATTTTCCCGACACTGAAGCTTTCTTT. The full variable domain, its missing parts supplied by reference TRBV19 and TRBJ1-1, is DGGITQSPKYLFRKEGQNVTLSCEQNLNHDAMYWYRQDPGQGLRLIYYSQIVNDFQKGDIAEGYSVSREKKESFPLTVTSAQKNPTAFYLCASNFPDTEAFFGQGTRLTVV.

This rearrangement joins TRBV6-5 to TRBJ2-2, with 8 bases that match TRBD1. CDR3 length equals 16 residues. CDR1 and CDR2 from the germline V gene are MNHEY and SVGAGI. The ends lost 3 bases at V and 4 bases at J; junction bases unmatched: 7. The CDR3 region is CASSYRPGGFTGELFF. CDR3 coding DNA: TGTGCCAGCAGTTATAGGCCAGGGGGCTTCACCGGGGAGCTGTTTTTT.

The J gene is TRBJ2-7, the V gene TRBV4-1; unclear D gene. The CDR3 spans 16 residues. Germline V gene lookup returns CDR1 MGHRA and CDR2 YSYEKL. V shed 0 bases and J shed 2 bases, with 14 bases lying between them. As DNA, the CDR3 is TGCGCCAGCAGCCAAGATTCCGCCGGTTTTCCCTACGAGCAGTACTTC. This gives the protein CASSQDSAGFPYEQYF.

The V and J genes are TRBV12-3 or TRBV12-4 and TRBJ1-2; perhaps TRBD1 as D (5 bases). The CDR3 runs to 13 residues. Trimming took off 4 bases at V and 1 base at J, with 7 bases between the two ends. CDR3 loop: CASSWGGNYGYTF. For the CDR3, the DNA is TGTGCCAGCAGTTGGGGCGGTAACTATGGCTACACCTTC.

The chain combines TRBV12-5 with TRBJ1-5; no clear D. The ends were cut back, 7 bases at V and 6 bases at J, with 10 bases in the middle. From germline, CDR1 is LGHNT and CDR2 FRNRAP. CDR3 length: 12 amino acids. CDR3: CASDSGSQPQHF. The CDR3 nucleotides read TGTGCTAGTGATTCCGGGTCTCAGCCCCAGCATTTT.

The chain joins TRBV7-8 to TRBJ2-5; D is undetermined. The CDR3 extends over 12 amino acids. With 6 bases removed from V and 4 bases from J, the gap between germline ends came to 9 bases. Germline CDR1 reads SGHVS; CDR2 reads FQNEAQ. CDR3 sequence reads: CASSRSRETQYF. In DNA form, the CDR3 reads TGTGCCAGCAGTCGAAGTAGAGAGACCCAGTACTTC.

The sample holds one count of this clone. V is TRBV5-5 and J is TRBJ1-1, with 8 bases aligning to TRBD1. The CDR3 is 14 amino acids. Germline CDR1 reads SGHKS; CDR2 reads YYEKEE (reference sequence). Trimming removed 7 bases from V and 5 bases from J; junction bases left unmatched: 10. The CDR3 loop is CASSSRGLETEAFF. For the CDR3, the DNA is TGTGCCAGCTCGTCCAGGGGGCTTGAAACTGAAGCTTTCTTT.

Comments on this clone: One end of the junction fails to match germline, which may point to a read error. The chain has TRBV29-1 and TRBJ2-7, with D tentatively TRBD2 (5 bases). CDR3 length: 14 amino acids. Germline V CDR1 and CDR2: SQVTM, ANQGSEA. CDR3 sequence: CSAEMGVGRSEQYF. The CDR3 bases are TGCAGCGCTGAAATGGGAGTGGGTAGGTCCGAGCAGTACTTC.

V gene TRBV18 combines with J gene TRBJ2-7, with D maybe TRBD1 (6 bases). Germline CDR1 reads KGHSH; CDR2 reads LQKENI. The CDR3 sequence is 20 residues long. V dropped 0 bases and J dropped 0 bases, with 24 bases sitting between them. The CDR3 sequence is CASSPPITVRDTYSSYEQYF. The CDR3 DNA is TGTGCCAGCTCACCACCCATTACAGTCCGGGACACATATTCCTCCTACGAGCAGTACTTC.

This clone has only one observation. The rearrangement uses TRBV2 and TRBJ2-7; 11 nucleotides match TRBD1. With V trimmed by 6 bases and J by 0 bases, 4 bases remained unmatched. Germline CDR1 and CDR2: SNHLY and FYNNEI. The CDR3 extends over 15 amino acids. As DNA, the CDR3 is TGTGCCAGCAGGGACAGGGGGCACAACTCCTACGAGCAGTACTTC. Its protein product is CASRDRGHNSYEQYF. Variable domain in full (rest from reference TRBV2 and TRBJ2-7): EPEVTQTPSHQVTQMGQEVILRCVPISNHLYFYWYRQILGQKVEFLVSFYNNEISEKSEIFDDQFSVERPDGSNFTLKIRSTKLEDSAMYFCASRDRGHNSYEQYFGPGTRLTVT.

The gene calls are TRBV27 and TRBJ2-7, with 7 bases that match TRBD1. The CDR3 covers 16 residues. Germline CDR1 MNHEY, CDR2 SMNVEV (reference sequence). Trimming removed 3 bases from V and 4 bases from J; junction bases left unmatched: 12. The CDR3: CASSFSSGTANYEQYF. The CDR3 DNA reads TGTGCCAGCAGTTTCTCCTCCGGGACAGCGAATTACGAGCAGTACTTC.

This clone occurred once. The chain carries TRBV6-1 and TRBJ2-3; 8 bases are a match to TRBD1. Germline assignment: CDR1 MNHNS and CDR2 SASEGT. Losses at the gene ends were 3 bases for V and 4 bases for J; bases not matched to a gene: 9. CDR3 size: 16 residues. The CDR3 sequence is CASSEGRGQGADTQYF. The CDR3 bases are TGTGCCAGCAGTGAGGGCAGGGGGCAGGGGGCAGATACGCAGTATTTT.

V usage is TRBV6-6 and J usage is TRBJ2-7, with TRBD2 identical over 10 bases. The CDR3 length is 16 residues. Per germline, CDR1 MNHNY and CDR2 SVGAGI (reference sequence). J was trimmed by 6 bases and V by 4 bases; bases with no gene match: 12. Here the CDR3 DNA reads TGTGCCAGCAGTTTCCTAAGCGGGAGGGCCGGAGTCGAGCAGTACTTC. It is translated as CASSFLSGRAGVEQYF.

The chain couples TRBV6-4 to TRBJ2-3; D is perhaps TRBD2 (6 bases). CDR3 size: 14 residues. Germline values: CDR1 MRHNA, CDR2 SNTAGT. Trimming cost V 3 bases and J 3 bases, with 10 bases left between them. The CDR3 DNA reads TGTGCCAGCAGTGATACGGGAGCAACAGATACGCAGTATTTT. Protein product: CASSDTGATDTQYF.

CDR3 nucleotides: TGCGCCAGCAGCCAAGATCCGGGGGTGGGCTATGGCTACACCTTC. This translates into CASSQDPGVGYGYTF. The rearrangement links TRBV4-1 to TRBJ1-2; perhaps TRBD1 as D (5 bases). V lost 0 bases and J lost 4, with 12 bases in between. The length of the CDR3 is 15 residues. The germline V gene encodes CDR1 MGHRA and CDR2 YSYEKL.

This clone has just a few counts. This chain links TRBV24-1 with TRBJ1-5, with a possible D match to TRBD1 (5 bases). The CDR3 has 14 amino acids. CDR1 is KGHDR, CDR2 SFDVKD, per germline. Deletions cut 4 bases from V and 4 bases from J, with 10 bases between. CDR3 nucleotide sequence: TGTGCCACCAGTGAGGGGGGAAGGAATCAGCCCCAGCATTTT. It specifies CATSEGGRNQPQHF.

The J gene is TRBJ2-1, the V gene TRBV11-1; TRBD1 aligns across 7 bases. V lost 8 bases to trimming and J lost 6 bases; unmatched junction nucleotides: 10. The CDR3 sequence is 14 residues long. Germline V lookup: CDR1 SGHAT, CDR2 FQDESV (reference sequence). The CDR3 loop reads CASLRAGGGNEQFF. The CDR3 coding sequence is TGTGCCAGCTTACGGGCAGGGGGTGGCAATGAGCAGTTCTTC.

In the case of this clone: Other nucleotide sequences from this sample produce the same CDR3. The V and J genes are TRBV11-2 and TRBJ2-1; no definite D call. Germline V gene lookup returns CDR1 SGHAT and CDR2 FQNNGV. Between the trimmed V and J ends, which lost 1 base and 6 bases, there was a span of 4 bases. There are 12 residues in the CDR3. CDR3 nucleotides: TGTGCCAGCAGCTTAGTCAGCAATGAGCAGTTCTTC. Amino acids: CASSLVSNEQFF.

The CDR3 nucleotides are TGTGCCAGCAGCTTTGGACTAGCAGCTAGCACAGATACGCAGTATTTT. Its translation is CASSFGLAASTDTQYF. The chain is built from TRBV11-3 and TRBJ2-3, with 8 bases identical to TRBD2. V was clipped by 3 bases and J by 0 bases; unmatched bases: 5. CDR3 size: 16 residues. Germline V gene data show CDR1 as SGHNT and CDR2 as YENEEA.

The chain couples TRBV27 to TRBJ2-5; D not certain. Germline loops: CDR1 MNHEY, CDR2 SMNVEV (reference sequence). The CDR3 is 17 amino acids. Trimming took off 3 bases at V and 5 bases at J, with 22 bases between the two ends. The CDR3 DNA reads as TGTGCCAGCAGTTTGAGTTTCCCTGTTCTGACCGGGGAGACCCAGTACTTC. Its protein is CASSLSFPVLTGETQYF.

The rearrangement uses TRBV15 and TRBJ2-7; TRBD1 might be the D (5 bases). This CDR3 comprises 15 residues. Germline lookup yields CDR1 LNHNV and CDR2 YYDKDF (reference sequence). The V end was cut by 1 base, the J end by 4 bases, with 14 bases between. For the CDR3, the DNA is TGTGCCACCAGCAGAGGCAGCGACAGACCTTACGAGCAGTACTTC. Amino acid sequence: CATSRGSDRPYEQYF.

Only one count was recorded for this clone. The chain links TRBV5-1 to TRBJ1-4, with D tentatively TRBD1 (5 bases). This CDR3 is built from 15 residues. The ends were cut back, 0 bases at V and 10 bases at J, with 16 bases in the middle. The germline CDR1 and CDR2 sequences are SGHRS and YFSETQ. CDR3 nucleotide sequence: TGCGCCAGCAGCTTGGTCGGAGGGGAGGCGGTAAAACTGTTTTTT. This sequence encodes CASSLVGGEAVKLFF.

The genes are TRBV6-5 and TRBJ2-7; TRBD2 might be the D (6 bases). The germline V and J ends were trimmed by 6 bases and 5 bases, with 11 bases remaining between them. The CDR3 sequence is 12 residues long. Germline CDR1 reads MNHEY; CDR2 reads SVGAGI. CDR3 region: CASRNGLNEQYF. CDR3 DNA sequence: TGTGCCAGCAGAAACGGACTAAACGAGCAGTACTTC.